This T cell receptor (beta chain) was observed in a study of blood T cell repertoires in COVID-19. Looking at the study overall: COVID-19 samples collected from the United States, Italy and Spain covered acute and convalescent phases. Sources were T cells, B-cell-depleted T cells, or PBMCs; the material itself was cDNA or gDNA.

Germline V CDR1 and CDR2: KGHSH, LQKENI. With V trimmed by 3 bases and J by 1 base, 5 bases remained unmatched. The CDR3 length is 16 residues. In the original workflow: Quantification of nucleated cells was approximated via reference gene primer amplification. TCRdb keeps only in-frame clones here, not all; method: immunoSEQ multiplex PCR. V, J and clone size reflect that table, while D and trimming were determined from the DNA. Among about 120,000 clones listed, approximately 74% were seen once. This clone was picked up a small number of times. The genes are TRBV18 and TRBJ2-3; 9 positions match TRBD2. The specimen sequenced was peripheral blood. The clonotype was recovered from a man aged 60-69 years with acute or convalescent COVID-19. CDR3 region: CASSPTSGWGTDTQYF. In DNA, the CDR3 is TGTGCCAGCTCACCTACTAGCGGGTGGGGCACAGATACGCAGTATTTT.